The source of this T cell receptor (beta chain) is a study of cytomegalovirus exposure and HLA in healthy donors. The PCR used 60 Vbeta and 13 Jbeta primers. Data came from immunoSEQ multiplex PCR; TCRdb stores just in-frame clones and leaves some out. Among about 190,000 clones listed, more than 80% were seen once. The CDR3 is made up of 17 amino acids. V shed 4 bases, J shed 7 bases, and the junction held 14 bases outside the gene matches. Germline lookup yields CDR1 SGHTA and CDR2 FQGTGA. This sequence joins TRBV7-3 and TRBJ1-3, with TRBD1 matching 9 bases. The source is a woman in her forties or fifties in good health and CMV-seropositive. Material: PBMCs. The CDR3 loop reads CASSSPGTGMNNNTIYF. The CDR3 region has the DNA TGTGCCAGCAGCTCCCCCGGGACAGGGATGAATAACAACACCATATATTTT.